Described below is a single T cell receptor (beta chain) sequence and its context. Its antigen remains unknown. PCR primers comprised 60 Vbeta and 13 Jbeta primers. Only in-frame clones appear in the TCRdb table, and some are missing; sequencing was by immunoSEQ multiplex PCR. The sample holds about 180,000 clones, around 80% seen once. The data were obtained in a study of cytomegalovirus exposure and HLA in healthy donors. Study summary: Early released data had about 80 million unique TCRs, all coming from HLA-typed donors. General study points: Donors belonging to an Asian-associated ancestry cluster reportedly showed fewer N-insertions in productive TCRs than the roughly 670-donor mean, according to what a later analysis found. Under in vitro conditions, a few CMV-associated chains were confirmed as specific for CMV antigens. Most subjects had HLA-A and HLA-B alleles reportedly predicted accurately by TCR beta sequences.

V lost 3 bases and J lost 5, with 8 bases in between. This CDR3 region has 13 residues. Germline loops: CDR1 LNHDA, CDR2 SQIVND (reference sequence). The receptor comes from a man between 18 and 35 years old in good health and CMV-seronegative. This sequence joins TRBV19 and TRBJ1-5; TRBD1 is a possible D gene (6 bases). Sequenced: PBMCs. The CDR3 loop is CASSIAGDQPQHF. DNA for the CDR3: TGTGCCAGTAGTATTGCAGGGGATCAGCCCCAGCATTTT. The full variable domain, completed using reference TRBV19 and TRBJ1-5, is DGGITQSPKYLFRKEGQNVTLSCEQNLNHDAMYWYRQDPGQGLRLIYYSQIVNDFQKGDIAEGYSVSREKKESFPLTVTSAQKNPTAFYLCASSIAGDQPQHFGDGTRLSIL.